Following are 14 T cell receptor beta chains from one sample sequenced in a study of identical twins (dated by TCRdb to the mid-2010s). The library relied on 5' RACE. TCRdb lists the instrument as Illumina HiSeq 2000. In TCRdb, the public reads were trimmed at Q25 with fastp and aligned with MiXCR, with productive beta chains retained. Merged by CDR3 protein, the rows form single entries marked with the most common genes and DNA. A total of hundreds of thousands of distinct CDR3 sequences appear in this sample, 10% to 15% of them only once. Clones ranked in the top ten supply around 1.5% of the sample. The sample also formed part of further work on yellow fever vaccine responses in identical twins.

The specimen sequenced was PBMCs. The receptors shown here come from a woman under 30 in good health.

J is TRBJ2-1 and V is TRBV9; 8 bases align to TRBD2. Germline loops: CDR1 SGDLS, CDR2 YYNGEE. Trimming removed 3 bases from V and 14 bases from J; junction bases left unmatched: 16. The CDR3 totals 15 residues. This CDR3 is CASSAGGVAGPREFF. DNA for the CDR3: TGTGCCAGCAGCGCGGGGGGAGTAGCGGGGCCAAGGGAGTTCTTC.

V gene TRBV14 combines with J gene TRBJ2-7, with 7 nucleotides matching TRBD1. CDR3 length: 16 residues. V lost 0 bases, J lost 3 bases, and 8 bases stayed unmatched. Germline values: CDR1 SGHDN, CDR2 FVKESK. DNA for the CDR3: TGTGCCAGCAGCCAAGATAGGGGGACAGCTCGCTACGAGCAGTACTTC. This gives the protein CASSQDRGTARYEQYF.

There are a few counts of this clonotype. The junction shows a germline mismatch at one end, possibly a read error. The chain employs TRBV5-1 and TRBJ2-1, with D tentatively TRBD1 (5 bases). CDR1 is SGHRS and CDR2 is YFSETQ in the germline V gene. The CDR3 has 14 residues. The CDR3 nucleotides read TGCGCCAGCACCCCCGGGCAGGGTGGTGGTGCCCACTCTTTC. Its protein is CASTPGQGGGAHSF.

V is TRBV27 and J is TRBJ1-5; D is unclear. V lost 6 bases, J lost 5 bases, and 11 bases lay in between. Per the germline V gene, CDR1 is MNHEY and CDR2 is SMNVEV (reference sequence). CDR3 length: 13 amino acids. In DNA, the CDR3 is TGTGCCAGCAGCCCGATGACGTATCAGCCCCAGCATTTT. Its protein product is CASSPMTYQPQHF.

The CDR3 loop is CASSPQRFSDEQYF. Written as DNA, the CDR3 is TGTGCCAGCTCACCCCAGAGGTTTAGCGACGAGCAGTACTTC. The rearrangement uses TRBV18 and TRBJ2-7, with D perhaps TRBD2 (5 bases). The CDR3 runs 14 residues. The germline gives CDR1 KGHSH, CDR2 LQKENI. Trimming cost V 3 bases and J 5 bases, with 14 bases left between them.

V and J are TRBV6-1 and TRBJ2-1, with D unresolved. Germline CDR1 is MNHNS and CDR2 is SASEGT. The V end lost 8 bases, the J end lost 2 bases, and 10 bases lay between the germline ends. This CDR3 comprises 13 residues. The CDR3: CASAGPPYNEQFF. For the CDR3, the DNA is TGTGCCAGCGCAGGACCTCCCTACAATGAGCAGTTCTTC.

This clonotype showed up just a few times. The genes are TRBV28 and TRBJ2-4; D uncertain. The CDR3 contains 13 residues. V was clipped by 3 bases and J by 6 bases, with 9 bases between them. Germline V gives CDR1 MDHEN, CDR2 SYDVKM. In DNA, the CDR3 is TGTGCCAGCAGTTTTGTGGCAGGAAACATTCAGTACTTC. Translation: CASSFVAGNIQYF.

In this sample, this clonotype turned up a few times. The chain links TRBV24-1 to TRBJ1-5, with 11 bases matching TRBD1. Trimming cost V 7 bases and J 3 bases; bases outside gene matches: 13. There are 18 residues in the CDR3. In germline, CDR1 is KGHDR, CDR2 SFDVKD. The CDR3 protein is CATRPTRTGGAVNQPQHF. DNA of the CDR3: TGTGCCACCAGACCCACAAGGACAGGGGGCGCAGTCAATCAGCCCCAGCATTTT.

The chain recombines TRBV7-8 with TRBJ1-5, with no clear D. The ends were cut back, 5 bases at V and 8 bases at J, with 13 bases in the middle. Germline loops: CDR1 SGHVS, CDR2 FQNEAQ. The length of the CDR3 is 13 residues. The CDR3 loop reads CASSLTAREPQHF. CDR3 sequence (DNA): TGTGCCAGCAGCCTGACGGCGAGGGAGCCCCAGCATTTT.

This clonotype was seen ten or more times. The chain joins TRBV4-1 to TRBJ2-4, with TRBD2 matching 8 bases. With 0 bases clipped from V and 8 bases from J, the junction kept 9 bases outside the gene matches. The germline V gene has CDR1 MGHRA and CDR2 YSYEKL. The CDR3 spans 16 residues. In DNA form, the CDR3 reads TGCGCCAGCAGCCAAGACTCGGCGGGGGGCCCGGACATTCAGTACTTC. Its translation is CASSQDSAGGPDIQYF.

This clonotype was picked up many times. The J gene is TRBJ1-3, the V gene TRBV7-9; 7 nucleotides agree with TRBD1. The germline V gene has CDR1 SEHNR and CDR2 FQNEAQ (reference sequence). CDR3 length equals 17 residues. J gave up 4 bases and V 5 bases, and 14 bases lay outside the gene matches. The CDR3 DNA reads TGTGCCAGCAGCAGCGACAGGGTCCCCGCGTCGGGAAACACCATATATTTT. Amino acid sequence: CASSSDRVPASGNTIYF. Full variable domain (missing parts from reference TRBV7-9 and TRBJ1-3): DTGVSQNPRHKITKRGQNVTFRCDPISEHNRLYWYRQTLGQGPEFLTYFQNEAQLEKSRLLSDRFSAERPKGSFSTLEIQRTEQGDSAMYLCASSSDRVPASGNTIYFGEGSWLTVV.

This chain links TRBV10-3 with TRBJ2-3; 11 nucleotides line up with TRBD2. This CDR3 region has 16 residues. V shed 0 bases and J 3 bases; nucleotides not matched to a gene: 2. Looked up from germline, CDR1 is ENHRY and CDR2 is SYGVKD. CDR3 protein: CAISESLAGETDTQYF. The CDR3 nucleotides read TGTGCCATCAGTGAGTCACTAGCGGGGGAGACAGATACGCAGTATTTT.

Many counts were recorded for this clonotype. The rearrangement uses TRBV7-9 and TRBJ2-3; tentatively, D is TRBD1 or TRBD2 (5 bases each). The CDR3 spans 14 residues. Germline lookup yields CDR1 SEHNR and CDR2 FQNEAQ (reference sequence). The V end was cut by 8 bases, the J end by 3 bases, with 15 bases between. The chain's CDR3 is CASGWDPQTDTQYF. The CDR3 DNA is TGTGCCAGCGGATGGGACCCCCAGACAGATACGCAGTATTTT.

The rearrangement uses TRBV27 and TRBJ1-2; 8 nucleotides line up with TRBD1. The CDR3 runs to 14 residues. The V segment lost 5 bases and the J segment 6 bases; nucleotides outside the gene matches: 8. Germline assignment: CDR1 MNHEY and CDR2 SMNVEV (reference sequence). The CDR3 protein is CASSTQTGADGYTF. In DNA form, the CDR3 reads TGTGCCAGCAGTACCCAGACAGGGGCAGATGGCTACACCTTC.